This T cell receptor beta chain was found in a study of blood T cell repertoires in COVID-19. Whole-study context: Sites in the United States, Italy and Spain provided acute and convalescent COVID-19 samples. T cells, B-cell-depleted T cells, or PBMCs supplied cDNA or gDNA.

Authors' analysis steps: Amplification of reference gene primers provided the estimated nucleated cell counts. This table comes from immunoSEQ multiplex PCR, and its TCRdb copy is limited to in-frame clones, with some not included. V and J calls and clone size follow that table, whereas D and trimming were derived from the DNA. The sample contains 280,000 or so clones, around 88% of which appear only once. CDR1 is KGHDR and CDR2 is SFDVKD in the germline V gene. This CDR3 has 16 amino acids. V was cut by 4 bases and J by 2 bases, with 13 bases left in between. The sequence derives from a woman aged 25 to 45 who had recovered from COVID-19. The chain has TRBV24-1 and TRBJ2-2; tentative D call: TRBD1 (6 bases). The sample consisted of peripheral blood. In DNA form, the CDR3 reads TGTGCCACCAGTGACCGTGACAGGTTTAACACCGGGGAGCTGTTTTTT. Translation: CATSDRDRFNTGELFF.